This TCR beta chain came from a study of OX40 agonist ivuxolimab in advanced cancers. Study-wide background: Enrolled patients in dose escalation had cancers that were hepatocellular carcinoma, melanoma, renal cell or head and neck cancer.

Measured with immunoSEQ multiplex PCR; TCRdb has only the in-frame clones, and not every one. The table has about 69,000 clones, around 80% seen once; the top ten hold 2% to 2.5%. The CDR3 covers 14 residues. Germline CDR1 reads LNHDA; CDR2 reads SQIVND (reference sequence). Unmatched junction bases numbered 5, after V lost 5 bases and J lost 1 base. To note about this clone: The target antigen is unknown.

The study's findings and limits: CD8+ T cells (on average) carried more expanded clones than CD4+ T cells. At doses 0.1 to 3.0 mg/kg, CD4+ and CD8+ clones expanded. Low normalized T-cell clonal expansion was also seen in some nonresponders.

The TCR originated in an adult with an advanced solid tumor such as melanoma, head and neck, liver or kidney cancer. The chain uses TRBV19 and TRBJ2-7; 7 nucleotides agree with TRBD1. The material was CD4+ or CD8+ T cells sorted from blood, obtained in a trial of the OX40 agonist ivuxolimab. The CDR3 is CASSQGTVSYEQYF. CDR3 DNA sequence: TGTGCCAGTAGTCAGGGGACAGTTTCCTACGAGCAGTACTTC.